The sequence of this T cell receptor beta chain was determined in a study of identical twins. Each CDR3 protein is one row after TCRdb ran MiXCR on the 5' RACE reads. Of 400,000 to 550,000 distinct CDR3 sequences detected, 14% appear once; the ten largest clones hold 0.8% to 1%. V lost 0 bases and J 0 bases, leaving 18 bases between the germline ends. Germline values: CDR1 MGHRA, CDR2 YSYEKL. The CDR3 is 20 amino acids. These data also featured in a second study, about yellow fever vaccine responses in identical twins.

The TCR originated in a woman aged 18 to 35 in good health. Specimen: CD4+ T cells sorted from blood. The gene calls are TRBV4-1 and TRBJ1-6; D is unresolved. CDR3 sequence reads: CASSQDHGINPFSYNSPLHF. CDR3 in DNA: TGCGCCAGCAGCCAAGATCACGGAATAAACCCCTTCTCCTATAATTCACCCCTCCACTTT.